The present T cell receptor (beta chain) was sequenced within a study of blood T cell repertoires in COVID-19. Turning to the study itself: Collection of acute and convalescent COVID-19 samples took place in the United States, Italy and Spain. The cDNA or gDNA used as material had been derived from T cells, B-cell-depleted T cells, or PBMCs.

This clone was seen only once. There are 17 residues in the CDR3. Germline CDR1 LNHNV, CDR2 YYDKDF (reference sequence). The ends lost 3 bases at V and 4 bases at J; junction bases unmatched: 12. Authors' data handling: Reference gene primer amplification yielded estimated nucleated cell counts. TCRdb's table, derived via immunoSEQ multiplex PCR, lists solely in-frame clones and lacks some. V, J and clone size derive from that table, while D and trimming were established from the DNA sequence. The sample gives 100,000 or so clones, 87% of which show up once; roughly 11% is in the top ten. The J gene is TRBJ1-2, the V gene TRBV15, with TRBD1 matching 9 bases. The origin of this receptor is a woman in her twenties or thirties with acute or convalescent COVID-19. The sequencing input was peripheral blood. The CDR3 sequence is CATSSPSPGTGRYGYTF. For the CDR3, the DNA is TGTGCCACCAGCAGTCCCTCCCCCGGGACAGGGCGCTATGGCTACACCTTC.